The 31 T cell receptor beta chains given below trace back to one sample, sequenced in a study of Ad26.COV2.S vaccination and SARS-CoV-2 variants. Sequencing was performed with immunoSEQ multiplex PCR; in TCRdb, only in-frame clones are kept and a portion is missing. The sample records around 300,000 clones, approximately 90% being singletons. The treatment: about 20 received Ad26.COV2.S at low or high dose, single or two shots; roughly five received placebo; per-sample allocation not given. Collection of the samples took place on day 63 after the first injection of vaccine or placebo. The sequences come from peripheral blood, collected in a trial of Ad26.COV2.S vaccine versus placebo. Receptor source: a person aged 18-60 years who received the Ad26.COV2.S COVID-19 vaccine or a placebo.

The count of this clone is one. The chain links TRBV15 to TRBJ1-6; maybe TRBD1 (5 bases). V was clipped by 5 bases and J by 7 bases, with 12 bases between them. Germline assignment: CDR1 LNHNV and CDR2 YYDKDF (reference sequence). The CDR3 is 14 residues long. Here the CDR3 DNA reads TGTGCCACCAGCGCCAATCGGGGGAATTCACCCCTCCACTTT. Translating it yields CATSANRGNSPLHF.

V is TRBV13 and J is TRBJ1-1, with TRBD1 as a possible D gene (5 bases). V shed 0 bases and J shed 5 bases, with 16 bases lying between them. Germline lookup yields CDR1 PRHDT and CDR2 FYEKMQ (reference sequence). There are 16 residues in the CDR3. The DNA of the CDR3 is TGTGCCAGCAGCTTAGGCCTAGGGTGGGGGTCTACTGAAGCTTTCTTT. Its protein is CASSLGLGWGSTEAFF.

The CDR3 DNA reads TGTGCCAGCAGGAGGGACAGACTGAACACCGGGGAGCTGTTTTTT. As protein: CASRRDRLNTGELFF. V usage is TRBV2 and J usage is TRBJ2-2; TRBD1 agrees at 7 bases. This CDR3 is built from 15 residues. V lost 6 bases, J lost 1 base, and 5 bases stayed unmatched. Germline V gene lookup returns CDR1 SNHLY and CDR2 FYNNEI.

This clone appeared a few times. V is TRBV2 and J is TRBJ2-7; 8 positions match TRBD1. This CDR3 region has 13 residues. The germline V gene has CDR1 SNHLY and CDR2 FYNNEI. The V segment lost 6 bases and the J segment 7 bases; nucleotides outside the gene matches: 8. CDR3 in amino acids: CASRHRGTGEQYF. The CDR3 coding sequence is TGTGCCAGCAGGCACAGGGGGACTGGGGAGCAGTACTTC. The complete variable domain, with remaining parts taken from reference TRBV2 and TRBJ2-7, reads EPEVTQTPSHQVTQMGQEVILRCVPISNHLYFYWYRQILGQKVEFLVSFYNNEISEKSEIFDDQFSVERPDGSNFTLKIRSTKLEDSAMYFCASRHRGTGEQYFGPGTRLTVT.

The chain links TRBV4-1 to TRBJ2-1; 9 nucleotides match TRBD2. The CDR3 loop spans 20 amino acids. CDR1 and CDR2 from the germline V gene are MGHRA and YSYEKL. V shed 1 base, J shed 12 bases, and the junction held 25 bases outside the gene matches. The CDR3 DNA sequence: TGCGCCAGCAGCCAAGCACGGAGTGGAGGGGGCGTTAGCGGGAGACATCGGCAGTTCTTC. Its protein product is CASSQARSGGGVSGRHRQFF.

The chain is built from TRBV5-1 and TRBJ2-1, with D perhaps TRBD1 or TRBD2 (5 bases each). The CDR3 consists of 14 residues. Germline V gene sequence: CDR1 SGHRS, CDR2 YFSETQ. Trimming took 4 bases from V and 1 from J, leaving 9 bases between them. The CDR3 region has the DNA TGCGCCAGCAGCAGGGACGGTTCCTACAATGAGCAGTTCTTC. The encoded protein is CASSRDGSYNEQFF.

The chain joins TRBV7-8 to TRBJ2-6; TRBD1 aligns across 9 bases. Germline lookup yields CDR1 SGHVS and CDR2 FQNEAQ. With 3 bases clipped from V and 0 bases from J, the junction kept 12 bases outside the gene matches. The CDR3 has 20 residues. The CDR3 protein is CASSFILPGTGNSGANVLTF. The CDR3 region has the DNA TGTGCCAGCAGCTTCATTTTACCCGGGACAGGGAACTCTGGGGCCAACGTCCTGACTTTC. The whole variable domain, remainder taken from reference TRBV7-8 and TRBJ2-6, is GAGVSQSPRYKVAKRGQDVALRCDPISGHVSLFWYQQALGQGPEFLTYFQNEAQLDKSGLPSDRFFAERPEGSVSTLKIQRTQQEDSAVYLCASSFILPGTGNSGANVLTFGAGSRLTVL.

This chain links TRBV7-9 with TRBJ1-1, with D possibly TRBD1 on 6 matching bases. Trimming left V 5 bases short and J 7 bases short, with 20 bases between. This CDR3 comprises 15 residues. Germline V gene sequence: CDR1 SEHNR, CDR2 FQNEAQ (reference sequence). CDR3 amino acids: CASSKTQGLIGEAFF. The CDR3, as DNA: TGTGCCAGCAGCAAAACCCAGGGGCTGATCGGTGAAGCTTTCTTT.

The chain uses TRBV24-1 and TRBJ2-1, with unresolved D. The V and J ends lost 6 bases and 7 bases respectively, with 6 bases between them. The CDR3 loop spans 11 amino acids. Germline CDR1 KGHDR, CDR2 SFDVKD. In DNA form, the CDR3 reads TGTGCCACCAGTTTGCAGAATGAGCAGTTCTTC. Protein sequence: CATSLQNEQFF.

The chain uses TRBV28 and TRBJ1-4, with a tentative D call TRBD1 (5 bases). Germline V gene sequence: CDR1 MDHEN, CDR2 SYDVKM. The CDR3 is made up of 16 amino acids. V was pared by 2 bases and J by 1 base, with 11 bases between. The DNA for the CDR3 is TGTGCCAGCAGTTTAGATAGGCAGGGAACTAATGAAAAACTGTTTTTT. Translated: CASSLDRQGTNEKLFF. Filled out from reference TRBV28 and TRBJ1-4, the complete variable domain reads DVKVTQSSRYLVKRTGEKVFLECVQDMDHENMFWYRQDPGLGLRLIYFSYDVKMKEKGDIPEGYSVSREKKERFSLILESASTNQTSMYLCASSLDRQGTNEKLFFGSGTQLSVL.

V gene TRBV5-1 combines with J gene TRBJ2-5, with TRBD1 matching over 9 bases. CDR1 SGHRS and CDR2 YFSETQ come from the germline V gene. CDR3 length: 15 residues. V was clipped by 4 bases and J by 4 bases; unmatched bases: 8. CDR3 bases: TGCGCCAGCAGCGCACGGGACAGGGCACCAGAGACCCAGTACTTC. Translating gives CASSARDRAPETQYF.

The J gene is TRBJ1-3, the V gene TRBV4-1; D not certain. CDR3 size: 16 residues. Looked up from germline, CDR1 is MGHRA and CDR2 is YSYEKL. V gave up 0 bases and J gave up 0 bases, with 9 bases separating them. The CDR3 region has the DNA TGCGCCAGCAGCCAAGACGACGGAATCTCTGGAAACACCATATATTTT. It specifies CASSQDDGISGNTIYF.

In DNA form, the CDR3 reads TGTGCCAGCAGCCAAGATTTCCCCGGTACCCTGGGGGAGACCCAGTACTTC. Translated, it gives CASSQDFPGTLGETQYF. This rearrangement joins TRBV14 to TRBJ2-5; D remains ambiguous. The CDR3 length is 17 residues. Germline assignment: CDR1 SGHDN and CDR2 FVKESK. V was trimmed by 0 bases and J by 5 bases, leaving 19 bases between them.

V is TRBV19 and J is TRBJ1-1; D remains ambiguous. The CDR3 runs 11 residues. Germline values: CDR1 LNHDA, CDR2 SQIVND (reference sequence). With 2 bases removed from V and 8 bases from J, the gap between germline ends came to 6 bases. DNA for the CDR3: TGTGCCAGTAGTATAAGCGCAGAAGCTTTCTTT. Protein: CASSISAEAFF.

CDR3 nucleotide sequence: TGTGCCAGCAGCCAAGATTACGAGGGTAAACTGTTTTTT. Translation gives CASSQDYEGKLFF. This sequence joins TRBV14 and TRBJ1-4; D ambiguous. The CDR3 loop spans 13 amino acids. V lost 0 bases to trimming and J lost 11 bases, with 10 bases between them. Germline CDR1 is SGHDN and CDR2 is FVKESK.

The chain links TRBV25-1 to TRBJ2-1; D remains ambiguous. CDR1 is MGHDK and CDR2 is SYGVNS in the germline V gene. The CDR3 is 15 amino acids. V lost 3 bases and J 0 bases, leaving 9 bases between the germline ends. CDR3 sequence reads: CASSDAESSYNEQFF. Written as DNA, the CDR3 is TGTGCCAGCAGTGATGCGGAGAGCTCCTACAATGAGCAGTTCTTC.

V usage is TRBV25-1 and J usage is TRBJ1-5, with 7 positions matching TRBD1. CDR3 length equals 16 residues. CDR1 and CDR2 (germline): MGHDK, SYGVNS. The V gene end was trimmed by 9 bases and the J gene end by 0 bases; junction bases not matched to a gene: 11. The CDR3 region is CASGRDSLYSNQPQHF. CDR3 DNA sequence: TGTGCCAGTGGCCGGGACAGCCTTTATAGCAATCAGCCCCAGCATTTT.

The chain has TRBV19 and TRBJ1-2; D perhaps matches TRBD1 (5 bases). Trimming removed 3 bases at V and 8 bases at J, with 16 bases between. Germline CDR1 reads LNHDA; CDR2 reads SQIVND (reference sequence). The CDR3 runs to 14 residues. The DNA for the CDR3 is TGTGCCAGTAGTATCTTACAGGCCCCCAAAGGCTACACCTTC. This sequence encodes CASSILQAPKGYTF.

This clone was recorded only once. The chain couples TRBV28 to TRBJ1-2; D gene ambiguous. The CDR3 has 12 residues. Per germline, CDR1 MDHEN and CDR2 SYDVKM. Between the trimmed V and J ends, which lost 4 bases and 8 bases, there was a span of 11 bases. The CDR3 DNA sequence: TGTGCCAGCAGTTCCCAGAGGAGGGGCTACACCTTC. It is translated as CASSSQRRGYTF.

The chain couples TRBV7-2 to TRBJ2-5; D is undetermined. The germline V gene encodes CDR1 SGHTA and CDR2 FQGNSA. CDR3 length equals 13 residues. Trimming left V 3 bases short and J 4 bases short, with 9 bases between. The CDR3 sequence is CASSFGVAETQYF. CDR3 nucleotides: TGTGCCAGCAGCTTTGGGGTGGCAGAGACCCAGTACTTC.

V and J are TRBV7-2 and TRBJ1-1; no definite D call. In germline, CDR1 is SGHTA, CDR2 FQGNSA. Between the trimmed V and J ends, which lost 2 bases and 0 bases, there was a span of 7 bases. CDR3 length: 14 amino acids. CDR3 nucleotides: TGTGCCAGCAGCTTAATGCAAATGAACACTGAAGCTTTCTTT. This encodes CASSLMQMNTEAFF.

The chain combines TRBV6-2 or TRBV6-3 with TRBJ2-3, with 9 bases identical to TRBD1. CDR3 length: 14 residues. Per the germline V gene, CDR1 is MNHEY and CDR2 is SVGEGT. J was trimmed by 8 bases and V by 5 bases; bases with no gene match: 8. The CDR3 sequence: CASSRLPQGATQYF. The CDR3 DNA is TGTGCCAGCAGTAGACTACCACAGGGGGCTACGCAGTATTTT.

The V call is TRBV4-1, the J call TRBJ2-1; 8 positions agree with TRBD1. The CDR3 consists of 15 residues. CDR1 MGHRA and CDR2 YSYEKL come from the germline V gene. Losses at the gene ends were 1 base for V and 6 bases for J; bases not matched to a gene: 5. The DNA for the CDR3 is TGCGCCAGCAGCCAAGGACAGGGGAATATCAATGAGCAGTTCTTC. This gives the protein CASSQGQGNINEQFF.

V usage is TRBV5-8 and J usage is TRBJ2-5, with D perhaps matching TRBD2 (5 bases). There are 13 residues in the CDR3. V dropped 4 bases and J dropped 7 bases, with 14 bases sitting between them. Germline values: CDR1 SGHTS, CDR2 YDEGEE. The DNA of the CDR3 is TGTGCCAGCAGCCCAAGCGGAGTTTGGACCCAGTACTTC. Its translation is CASSPSGVWTQYF.

This CDR3 is CASSFALLTGTDNYGYTF. CDR3 coding DNA: TGTGCCAGCAGTTTTGCCCTTCTCACCGGGACAGATAACTATGGCTACACCTTC. The chain is built from TRBV28 and TRBJ1-2; TRBD1 matches 7 bases. Germline V gene data show CDR1 as MDHEN and CDR2 as SYDVKM. V was pared by 3 bases and J by 1 base, with 14 bases of the junction left unmatched. The CDR3 contains 18 residues.

This sequence joins TRBV30 and TRBJ1-1; 7 nucleotides line up with TRBD1. The length of the CDR3 is 13 residues. CDR1 GTSNPN and CDR2 SVGIG come from the germline V gene (reference sequence). V was clipped by 2 bases and J by 3 bases; unmatched bases: 3. For the CDR3, the DNA is TGTGCCTGGAGTCCTGGACAGGACACTGAAGCTTTCTTT. It is translated as CAWSPGQDTEAFF.

Comment on this clone: Additional DNA sequences in this sample encode the identical CDR3. This rearrangement joins TRBV19 to TRBJ2-3, with 8 positions matching TRBD1. V shed 6 bases, J shed 4 bases, and the junction held 6 bases outside the gene matches. CDR1 and CDR2 from the germline V gene are LNHDA and SQIVND (reference sequence). The CDR3 contains 14 residues. CDR3 sequence: CASSTGQGPDTQYF. The CDR3 coding sequence is TGTGCCAGTAGCACTGGACAGGGCCCAGATACGCAGTATTTT.

The V gene is TRBV28, the J gene TRBJ1-2; 8 positions match TRBD1. Per the germline V gene, CDR1 is MDHEN and CDR2 is SYDVKM. The V and J ends lost 4 bases and 8 bases, in that order; junction bases with no gene match: 12. The CDR3 contains 15 residues. CDR3 DNA sequence: TGTGCCAGCAGTTCCTCCGGGACAGGCTTGGGGGGCTACACCTTC. The encoded protein is CASSSSGTGLGGYTF.

This sequence joins TRBV18 and TRBJ1-4; 12 bases are shared with TRBD1. Germline V gene data show CDR1 as KGHSH and CDR2 as LQKENI. The V segment lost 4 bases and the J segment 7 bases; nucleotides outside the gene matches: 10. This CDR3 spans 17 amino acids. The CDR3 coding sequence is TGTGCCAGCTCACAAGGGACAGGGGGCGCTTATGGTGAAAAACTGTTTTTT. This sequence encodes CASSQGTGGAYGEKLFF.

The chain combines TRBV4-1 with TRBJ1-6; D is unclear. Germline CDR1 is MGHRA and CDR2 is YSYEKL. Trimming took 2 bases from V and 8 from J, leaving 10 bases between them. The CDR3 runs to 14 residues. The CDR3 region is CASSQLGPDSPLHF. The CDR3, as DNA: TGCGCCAGCAGCCAACTAGGGCCGGATTCACCCCTCCACTTT.

The V call is TRBV28, the J call TRBJ1-5; D uncertain. The V end was cut by 4 bases, the J end by 2 bases, with 3 bases between. The length of the CDR3 is 12 residues. In germline, CDR1 is MDHEN, CDR2 SYDVKM. The CDR3 sequence: CASSYRNQPQHF. The CDR3 DNA follows: TGTGCCAGCAGTTACCGCAATCAGCCCCAGCATTTT.